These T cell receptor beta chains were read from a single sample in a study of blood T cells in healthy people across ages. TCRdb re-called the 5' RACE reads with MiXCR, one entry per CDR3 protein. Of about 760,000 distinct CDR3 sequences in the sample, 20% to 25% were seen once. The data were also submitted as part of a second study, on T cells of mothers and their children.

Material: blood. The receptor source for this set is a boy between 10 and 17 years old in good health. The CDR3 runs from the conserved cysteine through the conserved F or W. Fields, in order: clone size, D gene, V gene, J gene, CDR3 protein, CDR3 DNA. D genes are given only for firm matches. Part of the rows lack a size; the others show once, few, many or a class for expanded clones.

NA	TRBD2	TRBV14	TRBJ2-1	CASSPAGRKNNEQFF	TGTGCCAGCAGCCCAGCGGGGAGGAAGAACAATGAGCAGTTCTTC
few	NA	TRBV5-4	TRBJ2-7	CASSLALNSWEQYF	TGTGCCAGCAGCTTGGCCCTTAACAGCTGGGAGCAGTACTTC
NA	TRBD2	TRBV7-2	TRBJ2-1	CASSSTSGMIYNEQFF	TGTGCCAGCAGCTCGACTAGCGGGATGATCTACAATGAGCAGTTCTTC
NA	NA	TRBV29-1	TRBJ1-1	CSVSGTLNTEAFF	TGCAGCGTTTCCGGGACACTGAACACTGAAGCTTTCTTT
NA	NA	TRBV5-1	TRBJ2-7	CASSLAPLYEQYF	TGCGCCAGCAGCTTGGCGCCTCTCTACGAGCAGTACTTC
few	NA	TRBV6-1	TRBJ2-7	CASSPEAWEVTYEQYF	TGTGCCAGCAGTCCGGAGGCATGGGAGGTTACCTACGAGCAGTACTTC
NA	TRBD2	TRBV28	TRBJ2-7	CASSLASGMWTHEQYF	TGTGCCAGCAGTTTAGCTAGCGGGATGTGGACCCACGAGCAGTACTTC
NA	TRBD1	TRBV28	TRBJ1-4	CASANSGTGYNEKLFF	TGTGCCAGCGCAAATTCCGGGACAGGGTATAATGAAAAACTGTTTTTT
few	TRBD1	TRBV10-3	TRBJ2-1	CAISDPGDSGIQFF	TGTGCCATCAGTGACCCTGGGGACAGTGGGATACAGTTCTTC
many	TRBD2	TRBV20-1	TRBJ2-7	CSARTSGSYEQYF	TGCAGTGCTAGGACTAGCGGGAGCTACGAGCAGTACTTC
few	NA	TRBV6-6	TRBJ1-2	CASSSKPGTPNYGYTF	TGTGCCAGCAGTTCCAAGCCGGGGACACCGAACTATGGCTACACCTTC
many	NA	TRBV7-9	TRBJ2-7	CASSLTGASYEQYF	TGTGCCAGCAGCTTAACCGGGGCTTCCTACGAGCAGTACTTC
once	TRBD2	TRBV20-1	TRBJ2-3	CSARGSSGGLTDTQYF	TGCAGTGCTAGAGGTTCTAGCGGGGGGCTCACAGATACGCAGTATTTT
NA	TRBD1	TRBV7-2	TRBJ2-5	CASSLTDRGLQYF	TGTGCCAGCAGCCTAACAGACAGGGGGCTTCAGTACTTC
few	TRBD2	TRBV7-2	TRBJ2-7	CASSYELAGDEQYF	TGTGCCAGCAGCTATGAACTTGCGGGGGACGAGCAGTACTTC
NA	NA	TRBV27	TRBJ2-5	CASSSSPGTPAETQYF	TGTGCCAGCAGTTCCAGTCCCGGGACCCCGGCGGAGACCCAGTACTTC
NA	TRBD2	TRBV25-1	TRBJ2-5	CASSGLAGGPGETQYF	TGTGCCAGCAGTGGCCTAGCGGGAGGGCCGGGGGAGACCCAGTACTTC
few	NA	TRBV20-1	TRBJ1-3	CSARSNGDFSGNTIYF	TGCAGTGCTAGGTCTAACGGGGATTTCTCTGGAAACACCATATATTTT
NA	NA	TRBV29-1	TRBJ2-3	CSARVFTDTQYF	TGCAGCGCTCGGGTATTCACAGATACGCAGTATTTT
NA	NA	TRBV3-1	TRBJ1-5	CASSQGVQLNQPQHF	TGTGCCAGCAGCCAAGGTGTCCAGTTAAATCAGCCCCAGCATTTT
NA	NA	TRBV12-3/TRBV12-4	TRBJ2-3	CASSFRAADTQYF	TGTGCCAGCAGTTTCCGGGCGGCGGATACGCAGTATTTT
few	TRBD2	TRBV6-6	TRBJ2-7	CASRKAGGPSEQYF	TGTGCCAGCAGAAAAGCGGGGGGGCCTTCCGAGCAGTACTTC
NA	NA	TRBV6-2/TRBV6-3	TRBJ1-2	CASSYSTQQGNGYTF	TGTGCCAGCAGTTACTCGACACAACAGGGTAATGGCTACACCTTC
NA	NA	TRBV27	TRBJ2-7	CASGARNSYEQYF	TGTGCCAGCGGGGCCCGTAACTCCTACGAGCAGTACTTC
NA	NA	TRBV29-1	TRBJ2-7	CSVGPRGSLYEQYF	TGCAGCGTTGGCCCGCGAGGTAGTCTCTACGAGCAGTACTTC
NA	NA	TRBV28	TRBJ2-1	CASSDQSLINEQFF	TGTGCCAGCAGTGACCAATCGTTAATCAATGAGCAGTTCTTC
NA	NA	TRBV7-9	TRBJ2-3	CASSQRPVYTDTQYF	TGTGCCAGCAGCCAGCGGCCAGTGTACACAGATACGCAGTATTTT
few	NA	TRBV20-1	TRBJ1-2	CSARDSETFAGYTF	TGCAGTGCTAGAGATTCGGAGACATTCGCTGGCTACACCTTC
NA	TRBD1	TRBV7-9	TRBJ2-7	CASSLGQGKDEQYF	TGTGCCAGCAGCTTAGGACAGGGAAAAGACGAGCAGTACTTC
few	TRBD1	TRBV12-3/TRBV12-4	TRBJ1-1	CASRYGTANTEAFF	TGTGCCAGCAGGTACGGGACAGCGAACACTGAAGCTTTCTTT
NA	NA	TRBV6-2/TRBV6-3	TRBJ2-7	CASTTGINYEQYF	TGTGCCAGCACCACGGGGATAAACTACGAGCAGTACTTC
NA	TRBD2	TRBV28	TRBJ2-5	CASSSYLAGRETQYF	TGTGCCAGCAGTTCATATCTAGCGGGAAGGGAGACCCAGTACTTC